This is a list of T cell receptor beta chains from one sample in a study of identical twins. TCRdb recomputed calls from the 5' RACE reads with MiXCR, one row per CDR3 protein. The top ten hold roughly 4% of the sample, which has hundreds of thousands of distinct CDR3 sequences, 21% seen once. This sample was also put to use in a study of T cells expressing NK-cell markers.

The sequenced material came from PBMCs. These receptors all stem from a woman aged 18-29 years in good health. The CDR3 runs from the conserved cysteine through the conserved F or W. Fields, in order: D gene, J gene, clone size, V gene, CDR3 protein, CDR3 DNA. D genes are given only for firm matches. The size of a clone is reported for some rows only, either as once, few or many, or as a class for expanded clones.

-	TRBJ2-3	-	TRBV5-1	CASSLLGESTDTQYF	TGCGCCAGCAGCTTATTAGGGGAAAGCACAGATACGCAGTATTTT
-	TRBJ1-5	few	TRBV28	CASSPMNQPQHF	TGTGCCAGCAGTCCCATGAATCAGCCCCAGCATTTT
-	TRBJ2-1	-	TRBV2	CASRPSTSHEQFF	TGTGCCAGCAGGCCGAGTACTAGCCATGAGCAGTTCTTC
-	TRBJ1-6	-	TRBV6-5	CASSYRAGNSPLHF	TGTGCCAGCAGTTACAGGGCAGGGAATTCACCCCTCCACTTT
-	TRBJ1-5	few	TRBV9	CASSVGRVGQPQHF	TGTGCCAGCAGCGTTGGCAGGGTTGGGCAGCCCCAGCATTTT
-	TRBJ1-1	-	TRBV15	CATRYTKNTEAFF	TGTGCCACCAGGTACACGAAAAACACTGAAGCTTTCTTT
-	TRBJ1-2	few	TRBV20-1	CSARAGPPRVGSGYTF	TGCAGTGCTAGAGCCGGCCCCCCACGGGTTGGGAGTGGCTACACCTTC
TRBD1	TRBJ2-7	-	TRBV9	CASSVRDRQYEQYF	TGTGCCAGCAGCGTACGGGACAGACAGTACGAGCAGTACTTC
-	TRBJ2-1	few	TRBV5-4	CASRWVLDGNEQFF	TGTGCCAGCAGATGGGTACTCGACGGCAATGAGCAGTTCTTC
-	TRBJ2-1	few	TRBV6-5	CASSYSTRGSRNEQFF	TGTGCCAGCAGTTACTCGACAAGGGGATCGCGGAATGAGCAGTTCTTC
TRBD2	TRBJ2-4	few	TRBV20-1	CSALGGGPGNNAKNIQYF	TGCAGTGCTTTGGGGGGAGGGCCCGGGAATAACGCCAAAAACATTCAGTACTTC
TRBD1	TRBJ1-2	-	TRBV29-1	CSVDLGDSRGGYTF	TGCAGCGTTGATCTGGGGGACAGCAGGGGTGGCTACACCTTC
-	TRBJ1-5	few	TRBV6-5	CASSSRDRNQPQHF	TGTGCCAGCAGTTCCCGCGACAGAAATCAGCCCCAGCATTTT
TRBD2	TRBJ2-1	-	TRBV6-2/TRBV6-3	CASSYGISGSQNEQFF	TGTGCCAGCAGTTACGGCATTAGCGGGAGTCAAAATGAGCAGTTCTTC
-	TRBJ1-4	once	TRBV20-1	CSASTGHTFNEKLFF	TGCAGTGCTAGTACAGGGCACACGTTTAATGAAAAACTGTTTTTT
TRBD2	TRBJ2-5	-	TRBV4-2	CASSGTGTSEHQNQETQYF	TGTGCCAGCAGCGGCACCGGGACTAGCGAACACCAGAACCAAGAGACCCAGTACTTC
-	TRBJ2-1	-	TRBV4-2	CASSQASVDEQFF	TGTGCCAGCAGCCAGGCTTCCGTGGATGAGCAGTTCTTC
-	TRBJ1-6	-	TRBV12-3/TRBV12-4	CASSFSGANSPLHF	TGTGCCAGCAGTTTTTCAGGGGCCAATTCACCCCTCCACTTT
TRBD2	TRBJ2-7	-	TRBV29-1	CSVVPSGRARLLGEQYF	TGCAGCGTTGTACCTAGCGGGAGGGCCCGTCTTTTGGGCGAGCAGTACTTC
-	TRBJ2-7	many	TRBV3-1	CASSHAGRANHEQYF	TGTGCCAGCAGCCACGCGGGACGCGCAAACCACGAGCAGTACTTC
-	TRBJ2-5	-	TRBV29-1	CSVIGLVETQYF	TGCAGCGTTATCGGGCTAGTAGAGACCCAGTACTTC
TRBD1	TRBJ2-3	-	TRBV12-3/TRBV12-4	CASSGLQQGTDTQYF	TGTGCCAGCAGTGGTCTTCAACAGGGGACAGATACGCAGTATTTT
-	TRBJ1-6	many	TRBV7-9	CASSLRGRNSPLHF	TGTGCCAGCAGCTTACGGGGAAGGAACTCACCCCTCCACTTT
-	TRBJ1-1	few	TRBV4-3	CASSPDTGRYTEAFF	TGCGCCAGCAGCCCCGACACCGGGAGGTACACTGAAGCTTTCTTT
-	TRBJ2-3	few	TRBV4-3	CASSQDMTDTQYF	TGCGCCAGCAGCCAAGACATGACAGATACGCAGTATTTT
TRBD2	TRBJ2-5	-	TRBV20-1	CSAGGLAGDRGETQYF	TGCAGTGCCGGTGGGCTAGCGGGAGATCGGGGAGAGACCCAGTACTTC
-	TRBJ1-1	few	TRBV20-1	CSAIWNMNTEAFF	TGCAGTGCTATTTGGAATATGAACACTGAAGCTTTCTTT
-	TRBJ2-1	-	TRBV7-9	CASSLSGHYNEQFF	TGTGCCAGCAGCTTAAGCGGACACTACAATGAGCAGTTCTTC
TRBD2	TRBJ2-7	-	TRBV7-9	CASRRLLAREQYF	TGTGCCAGCAGGCGACTACTAGCGCGCGAGCAGTACTTC
-	TRBJ1-1	-	TRBV30	CAWSKHGDTEAFF	TGTGCCTGGAGTAAACACGGAGACACTGAAGCTTTCTTT
-	TRBJ2-5	few	TRBV6-2/TRBV6-3	CASGHLQETQYF	TGTGCCAGCGGACACCTCCAAGAGACCCAGTACTTC
-	TRBJ2-5	-	TRBV6-1	CASSETRGKGEETQYF	TGTGCCAGCAGTGAGACTAGGGGGAAAGGGGAAGAGACCCAGTACTTC